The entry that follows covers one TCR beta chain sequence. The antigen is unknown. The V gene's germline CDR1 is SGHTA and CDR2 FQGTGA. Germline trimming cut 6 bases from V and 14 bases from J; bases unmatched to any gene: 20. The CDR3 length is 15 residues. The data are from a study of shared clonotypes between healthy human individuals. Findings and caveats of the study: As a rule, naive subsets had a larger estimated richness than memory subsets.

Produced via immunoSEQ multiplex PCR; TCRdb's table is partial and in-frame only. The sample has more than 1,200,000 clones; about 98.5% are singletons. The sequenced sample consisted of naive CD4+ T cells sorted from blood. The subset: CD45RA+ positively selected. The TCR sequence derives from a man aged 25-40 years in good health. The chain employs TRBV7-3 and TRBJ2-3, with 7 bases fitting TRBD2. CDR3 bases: TGTGCCAGCAGGGTAGGGGACTACGAACCTCCTTGGGGGTATTTT. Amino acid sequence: CASRVGDYEPPWGYF. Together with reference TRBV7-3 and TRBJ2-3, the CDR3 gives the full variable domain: GAGVSQTPSNKVTEKGKYVELRCDPISGHTALYWYRQSLGQGPEFLIYFQGTGAADDSGLPNDRFFAVRPEGSVSTLKIQRTERGDSAVYLCASRVGDYEPPWGYFGPGTRLTVL.